Listed below are T cell receptor beta chains from one sample, sequenced in a study of blood T cell repertoires in COVID-19. Clones were read by immunoSEQ multiplex PCR, and TCRdb kept only the in-frame ones, dropping some. The table lists approximately 130,000 clones, around 78% of them singletons. The sample consisted of peripheral blood. The source of these receptors is a human donor in a cohort sampled during active COVID-19. Both conserved end residues are part of each CDR3. The order of the fields is V gene, CDR3 protein.

TRBV11-2,CASSLGRLTDSYEQYF
TRBV6-5,CASSYSWDSYGYTF
TRBV5-1,CASSFRTAYTDTQYF
TRBV3-1/TRBV3-2,CASSQRGQATEAFF
TRBV30,CAWSVLNPTYEQYF
TRBV4-1,CASSLRQGDSPGANVLTF
TRBV6-5,CASRPDRGTEAFF
TRBV5-1,CASSLGRRRGSSYNEQFF
TRBV10-2,CASKRTGGVTDTQYF
TRBV27,CASSLGGDPGVQTDTQYF
TRBV7-8,CASSIGTGDFYEQYF
TRBV28,CASSSRDRSYEQYF
TRBV7-8,CASSQEGVTDTQYF
TRBV6-6,CASSPLVGGENTEAFF
TRBV3-1/TRBV3-2,CASTGSGNTIYF
TRBV7-8,CASSIWGGYGYTF
TRBV2,CASSEVIQVAGELFF
TRBV28,CASSLFGRANTGELFF
TRBV2,CASSGDRRGHSYEQYF
TRBV28,CASSITQGMGQPQHF
TRBV12-3/TRBV12-4,CATTGGENTEAFF
TRBV28,CASSLEREQDYYEQYF
TRBV5-1,CASSQTSGGVGNIQYF
TRBV6-5,CASTYRQGDTGELFF